These 27 T cell receptor beta chains came from one sample sequenced in a study of blood T cell repertoires in COVID-19. TCRdb keeps only in-frame clones here, not all; method: immunoSEQ multiplex PCR. The sample holds about 210,000 clones; approximately 80% are singletons and the top ten take 10% to 15%. Sequenced material: peripheral blood. All receptors derive from a human donor in a cohort sampled during active COVID-19.

V and J are TRBV6-2 or TRBV6-3 and TRBJ2-7; tentatively, D is TRBD1 (5 bases). V lost 2 bases and J 3 bases, leaving 5 bases between the germline ends. The germline V gene encodes CDR1 MNHEY and CDR2 SVGEGT. The CDR3 sequence is 12 residues long. CDR3 nucleotide sequence: TGTGCCAGCAGTTACGACAGCTACGAGCAGTACTTC. As protein: CASSYDSYEQYF.

The CDR3 sequence: CASSLVDGGGSPLHF. DNA for the CDR3: TGTGCCAGCAGCTTAGTCGACGGAGGAGGGTCACCCCTCCACTTT. This chain connects TRBV11-2 to TRBJ1-6, with unresolved D. Germline loops: CDR1 SGHAT, CDR2 FQNNGV. V lost 1 base, J lost 10 bases, and 14 bases lay in between. The CDR3 spans 15 residues.

The gene calls are TRBV28 and TRBJ1-2, with 8 bases matching TRBD1. Germline CDR1 reads MDHEN; CDR2 reads SYDVKM. Germline trimming cut 4 bases from V and 6 bases from J; bases unmatched to any gene: 22. The CDR3 has 19 residues. Here the CDR3 DNA reads TGTGCCAGCAGTTCTCCCGGGCGGGGCAGGGGGCCCGAAAGCCATGGCTACACCTTC. Its protein is CASSSPGRGRGPESHGYTF.

The rearrangement uses TRBV2 and TRBJ1-6; no clear D gene. CDR3 length: 14 residues. Between the trimmed V and J ends, which lost 5 bases and 11 bases, there was a span of 16 bases. Germline V gene lookup returns CDR1 SNHLY and CDR2 FYNNEI. CDR3 nucleotides: TGTGCCAGCAGTTCCCCGGACTTCTTAGCACCCCTCCACTTT. Translating it yields CASSSPDFLAPLHF.

The rearrangement links TRBV28 to TRBJ2-7, with D perhaps matching TRBD2 (5 bases). The CDR3 runs to 13 residues. Trimming took off 4 bases at V and 3 bases at J, with 10 bases between the two ends. Germline assignment: CDR1 MDHEN and CDR2 SYDVKM. As DNA, the CDR3 is TGTGCCAGCAGTTCAGCGGCTTACTACGAGCAGTACTTC. It codes for CASSSAAYYEQYF.

Regarding this clone: The junction differs from germline at one of its ends, possibly a read error. This rearrangement joins TRBV2 to TRBJ2-7, with a tentative D call TRBD1 (6 bases). Germline V gene lookup returns CDR1 SNHLY and CDR2 FYNNEI. The CDR3 totals 12 residues. The CDR3 coding sequence is TGTGCCAGCAGTGAGGGGGCGAGGGATTCGGACTTC. Amino acid sequence: CASSEGARDSDF.

This clone appeared once. V gene TRBV7-9 combines with J gene TRBJ2-1; D call uncertain. V was pared by 1 base and J by 8 bases, with 9 bases between. From germline, CDR1 is SEHNR and CDR2 FQNEAQ (reference sequence). The CDR3 covers 13 residues. This CDR3 is CASSLEAEDEQFF. CDR3 DNA: TGTGCCAGCAGCTTAGAGGCAGAGGATGAGCAGTTCTTC.

The rearrangement joins TRBV11-2 to TRBJ2-5; 9 positions match TRBD2. This CDR3 comprises 15 residues. The V segment lost 5 bases and the J segment 5 bases; nucleotides outside the gene matches: 9. The germline gives CDR1 SGHAT, CDR2 FQNNGV. CDR3 region: CASSPIAGVGETQYF. In DNA, the CDR3 is TGTGCCAGCAGCCCAATAGCGGGAGTGGGGGAGACCCAGTACTTC.

This clone has a single count. The CDR3 bases are TGTGCCAGGCGTAGCGGGATCACCGGGGAGCTGTTTTTT. Translating it yields CARRSGITGELFF. This chain uses TRBV7-9 with TRBJ2-2, with TRBD2 matching over 8 bases. The CDR3 is made up of 13 amino acids. Germline-derived CDR1 and CDR2 are SEHNR and FQNEAQ (reference sequence). The J segment lost 4 bases and the V segment lost 9 bases, leaving 4 bases of the junction unmatched.

This clone was counted once. The chain employs TRBV4-1 and TRBJ2-3, with 10 nucleotides matching TRBD2. CDR1 MGHRA and CDR2 YSYEKL come from the germline V gene. This CDR3 comprises 16 residues. V lost 1 base to trimming and J lost 6 bases; unmatched junction nucleotides: 7. The CDR3 is CASSQALGTSVDTQYF. Written as DNA, the CDR3 is TGCGCCAGCAGCCAAGCCCTCGGGACTAGCGTTGATACGCAGTATTTT.

The rearrangement links TRBV5-1 to TRBJ2-5; tentatively, D is TRBD1 (6 bases). The CDR3 has 14 amino acids. Germline V gene data show CDR1 as SGHRS and CDR2 as YFSETQ. The V end was cut by 0 bases, the J end by 5 bases, with 11 bases between. CDR3 sequence: CASSLDTGWETQYF. The CDR3 bases are TGCGCCAGCAGCTTGGATACAGGGTGGGAGACCCAGTACTTC.

J is TRBJ1-1 and V is TRBV7-9; TRBD1 matches 7 bases. The CDR3 has 15 amino acids. The germline CDR1 and CDR2 sequences are SEHNR and FQNEAQ (reference sequence). V dropped 5 bases and J dropped 3; count of bases not matched to a gene: 9. CDR3 region: CASSHDRDGDTEAFF. The DNA of the CDR3 is TGTGCCAGCAGCCATGACAGGGATGGGGACACTGAAGCTTTCTTT.

The CDR3 DNA sequence: TGTGCCACCAGTGATGATCAGACTAGCGGGAGGGCCACAGATACGCAGTATTTT. Translation gives CATSDDQTSGRATDTQYF. The chain is built from TRBV24-1 and TRBJ2-3; 14 nucleotides match TRBD2. V was clipped by 3 bases and J by 2 bases; unmatched bases: 6. From germline, CDR1 is KGHDR and CDR2 SFDVKD. This CDR3 comprises 18 residues.

The J gene is TRBJ1-5, the V gene TRBV6-5; TRBD1 might be the D (6 bases). The germline V gene has CDR1 MNHEY and CDR2 SVGAGI. Between the trimmed V and J ends, which lost 5 bases and 2 bases, there was a span of 10 bases. The CDR3 has 14 amino acids. The CDR3 spells CASSPRGRNQPQHF. DNA of the CDR3: TGTGCCAGCAGTCCCAGGGGTCGCAATCAGCCCCAGCATTTT.

This clone appeared a single time. CDR3 region: CASRPGTGGPNQPQHF. CDR3 nucleotide sequence: TGCGCCAGCAGACCCGGGACAGGGGGACCAAATCAGCCCCAGCATTTT. This chain uses TRBV4-1 with TRBJ1-5; TRBD1 aligns across 11 bases. The CDR3 extends over 16 amino acids. With 6 bases clipped from V and 4 bases from J, the junction kept 8 bases outside the gene matches. Germline V lookup: CDR1 MGHRA, CDR2 YSYEKL.

V usage is TRBV10-3 and J usage is TRBJ2-7, with 12 bases matching TRBD2. Germline lookup yields CDR1 ENHRY and CDR2 SYGVKD. The V gene end was trimmed by 6 bases and the J gene end by 3 bases; junction bases not matched to a gene: 3. CDR3 length equals 14 residues. CDR3 coding DNA: TGTGCCATCAGGATGACTAGCGGGAGCTACGAGCAGTACTTC. Its translation: CAIRMTSGSYEQYF.

The rearrangement joins TRBV4-3 to TRBJ1-1; 8 bases align to TRBD1. This CDR3 is built from 14 residues. The J segment lost 8 bases and the V segment lost 0 bases, leaving 5 bases of the junction unmatched. CDR1 and CDR2 from the germline V gene are LGHNA and YSLEER. This CDR3 reads CASSQDQDRVEAFF. The CDR3 nucleotides are TGCGCCAGCAGCCAAGACCAGGACAGGGTAGAAGCTTTCTTT.

The rearrangement joins TRBV3-1 (or the pseudogene TRBV3-2) to TRBJ2-1; D might be TRBD2 (6 bases). V was clipped by 4 bases and J by 3 bases, with 10 bases between them. The CDR3 runs to 14 residues. The germline V gene has CDR1 LGHDT and CDR2 YNNKEL (reference sequence). The CDR3 region has the DNA TGTGCCAGCAGCCGAGGAGGGAGCTACAATGAGCAGTTCTTC. Translation: CASSRGGSYNEQFF.

The V call is TRBV5-4, the J call TRBJ2-7; TRBD1 matches 7 bases. Unmatched junction bases numbered 10, after V lost 4 bases and J lost 6 bases. Germline V gives CDR1 SGHNT, CDR2 YYREEE (reference sequence). The CDR3 contains 14 residues. CDR3 region: CASSDGQASGEQYF. CDR3 sequence (DNA): TGTGCCAGCAGCGACGGACAGGCAAGCGGCGAGCAGTACTTC.

The chain employs TRBV24-1 and TRBJ2-7, with 7 bases identical to TRBD1. The CDR3 runs 15 residues. The germline CDR1 and CDR2 sequences are KGHDR and SFDVKD. The V and J ends lost 3 bases and 0 bases, in that order; junction bases with no gene match: 4. The CDR3 DNA follows: TGTGCCACCAGTGATGGGTACAGGGGCTCCTACGAGCAGTACTTC. Amino acid sequence: CATSDGYRGSYEQYF.

The J gene is TRBJ2-7, the V gene TRBV23-1; weak D call: TRBD2 (6 bases). Being an ORF, TRBV23-1 has a function that is uncertain. V was clipped by 8 bases and J by 3 bases, with 23 bases between them. The CDR3 is made up of 16 amino acids. The DNA of the CDR3 is TGCGCCAGCTGTTGGCCGGGACTGGGTCTCTTCTACGAGCAGTACTTC. This encodes CASCWPGLGLFYEQYF.

The table lists this clone with a count of one. The gene calls are TRBV4-3 and TRBJ1-2; 9 bases agree with TRBD1. The trim removed 1 base at V and 0 bases at J, leaving 0 bases unmatched. Germline assignment: CDR1 LGHNA and CDR2 YSLEER. The CDR3 is 15 amino acids. The CDR3 sequence is CASSQGTGANYGYTF. The CDR3 DNA sequence: TGCGCCAGCAGCCAAGGGACAGGGGCTAACTATGGCTACACCTTC.

This rearrangement joins TRBV9 to TRBJ2-2; possibly TRBD2 for D (5 bases). Germline-derived CDR1 and CDR2 are SGDLS and YYNGEE. The CDR3 is made up of 16 amino acids. V gave up 1 base and J gave up 4 bases, with 14 bases separating them. CDR3 DNA sequence: TGTGCCAGCAGCGTAAGAGAGGGTCCGGGCACCGGGGAGCTGTTTTTT. Residues: CASSVREGPGTGELFF.

V and J are TRBV28 and TRBJ1-2; TRBD1 matches at 8 bases. Germline CDR1 is MDHEN and CDR2 is SYDVKM. This CDR3 comprises 14 residues. V lost 8 bases and J lost 6; bases outside the gene matches: 11. The CDR3 coding sequence is TGTGCCAGCGGATCGGACAGGGATTCGGATGGCTACACCTTC. The encoded protein is CASGSDRDSDGYTF.

This chain uses TRBV20-1 with TRBJ2-3; D gene unclear. The germline V gene has CDR1 DFQATT and CDR2 SNEGSKA (reference sequence). V was trimmed by 0 bases and J by 10 bases, leaving 8 bases between them. CDR3 length: 11 amino acids. CDR3 loop: CSARDPPAQYF. For the CDR3, the DNA is TGCAGTGCTAGAGATCCCCCGGCGCAGTATTTT.

The sample holds a few counts of this clone. The rearrangement joins TRBV7-2 to TRBJ1-2; no reliable D call. This CDR3 spans 14 amino acids. The V and J ends lost 4 bases and 3 bases respectively, with 12 bases between them. Germline CDR1 reads SGHTA; CDR2 reads FQGNSA. The CDR3: CASSSVGTDYGYTF. CDR3 nucleotide sequence: TGTGCCAGCAGCTCTGTGGGTACAGACTATGGCTACACCTTC.

The rearrangement links TRBV5-1 to TRBJ2-7, with TRBD2 identical over 7 bases. Unmatched junction bases numbered 13, after V lost 5 bases and J lost 2 bases. Germline loops: CDR1 SGHRS, CDR2 YFSETQ. This CDR3 contains 16 residues. CDR3 DNA sequence: TGCGCCAGCAGACCTGGGGGGGGTCAATCTCCCTACGAGCAGTACTTC. The encoded protein is CASRPGGGQSPYEQYF.